Each of the 21 T cell receptor beta chains below was sequenced from the same sample in a study of blood T cell repertoires in COVID-19. Repertoires were generated with immunoSEQ multiplex PCR, while TCRdb's copy carries only in-frame clones and drops some. The sample holds roughly 130,000 clones, roughly 84% seen once. The source material was peripheral blood. The source is a man aged 25-40 years with COVID-19, enrolled during active disease.

This clone has only a few counts. The chain employs TRBV19 and TRBJ1-5; 7 bases are a match to TRBD1. CDR3 length: 16 amino acids. Trimming cost V 4 bases and J 6 bases; bases outside gene matches: 12. In germline, CDR1 is LNHDA, CDR2 SQIVND (reference sequence). CDR3 loop: CASSRRDRVVGQPQHF. The CDR3 nucleotides are TGTGCCAGTAGTAGAAGAGACAGGGTTGTGGGTCAGCCCCAGCATTTT.

The rearrangement links TRBV30 to TRBJ2-7; 7 nucleotides match TRBD2. This CDR3 has 15 residues. The germline gives CDR1 GTSNPN, CDR2 SVGIG (reference sequence). V shed 2 bases, J shed 0 bases, and the junction held 7 bases outside the gene matches. CDR3 coding DNA: TGTGCCTGGAGTCCTCTAGCGGTTAGCTCCTACGAGCAGTACTTC. Translating gives CAWSPLAVSSYEQYF.

The V call is TRBV18, the J call TRBJ2-1; perhaps TRBD2 as D (6 bases). The CDR3 sequence is 15 residues long. V lost 1 base and J 7 bases, leaving 14 bases between the germline ends. The germline V gene encodes CDR1 KGHSH and CDR2 LQKENI. The CDR3 spells CASSPRGDFPNEQFF. As DNA, the CDR3 is TGTGCCAGCTCACCACGTGGGGACTTCCCAAATGAGCAGTTCTTC.

This clone was detected once. The chain couples TRBV24-1 to TRBJ2-2; possibly TRBD2 for D (5 bases). This CDR3 has 17 residues. Germline CDR1 reads KGHDR; CDR2 reads SFDVKD. The V and J ends lost 4 bases and 4 bases respectively, with 18 bases between them. The DNA of the CDR3 is TGTGCCACCAGTGACTGGCCCCGCGGCGCGGGCACCGGGGAGCTGTTTTTT. This gives the protein CATSDWPRGAGTGELFF.

This rearrangement joins TRBV6-5 to TRBJ2-1; 11 bases map to TRBD2. Unmatched junction bases numbered 8, after V lost 7 bases and J lost 9 bases. This CDR3 contains 14 residues. Looked up from germline, CDR1 is MNHEY and CDR2 is SVGAGI. CDR3 nucleotides: TGTGCCAGCAAGATAGCGGGAGGGCCGGGTGAGCAGTTCTTC. Translation: CASKIAGGPGEQFF.

The chain links TRBV4-1 to TRBJ2-7; D might be TRBD1 (5 bases). The V and J ends lost 0 bases and 3 bases respectively, with 9 bases between them. This CDR3 contains 14 residues. Germline CDR1 is MGHRA and CDR2 is YSYEKL. The DNA for the CDR3 is TGCGCCAGCAGCCAAGATGACAGAGGCTACGAGCAGTACTTC. Translated: CASSQDDRGYEQYF.

This clone was seen a handful of times. The chain combines TRBV7-9 with TRBJ2-7; D is possibly TRBD1 (5 bases). Germline V gene sequence: CDR1 SEHNR, CDR2 FQNEAQ (reference sequence). Trimming left V 2 bases short and J 5 bases short, with 10 bases between. The CDR3 length is 13 residues. The chain's CDR3 is CASSLPTTDEQYF. CDR3 nucleotides: TGTGCCAGCAGCTTACCCACGACAGACGAGCAGTACTTC.

The chain uses TRBV19 and TRBJ2-1; TRBD2 agrees at 12 bases. V lost 5 bases and J lost 2; bases outside the gene matches: 7. Per the germline V gene, CDR1 is LNHDA and CDR2 is SQIVND (reference sequence). The CDR3 runs to 17 residues. In DNA form, the CDR3 reads TGTGCCAGTAGTCCCAGGACTAGCGGGAACACCTACAATGAGCAGTTCTTC. This encodes CASSPRTSGNTYNEQFF. Supplemented by reference TRBV19 and TRBJ2-1, the full variable domain reads DGGITQSPKYLFRKEGQNVTLSCEQNLNHDAMYWYRQDPGQGLRLIYYSQIVNDFQKGDIAEGYSVSREKKESFPLTVTSAQKNPTAFYLCASSPRTSGNTYNEQFFGPGTRLTVL.

The V and J genes are TRBV14 and TRBJ1-4; 9 nucleotides align to TRBD1. The germline V gene has CDR1 SGHDN and CDR2 FVKESK. Trimming at V came to 0 bases and at J to 3 bases, leaving 8 bases not matched to a gene. The CDR3 loop spans 18 amino acids. The CDR3 here is CASSQEEGQGGSNEKLFF. For the CDR3, the DNA is TGTGCCAGCAGCCAAGAAGAGGGACAGGGAGGTTCTAATGAAAAACTGTTTTTT.

The chain recombines TRBV5-8 with TRBJ2-5, with 9 nucleotides matching TRBD1. Germline values: CDR1 SGHTS, CDR2 YDEGEE. The CDR3 is 17 residues long. V lost 5 bases and J lost 1; bases outside the gene matches: 12. CDR3 bases: TGTGCCAGCAGTGTGGGGTTCGGGACAGGGATCCAAGAGACCCAGTACTTC. Residues: CASSVGFGTGIQETQYF.

J is TRBJ2-7 and V is TRBV7-9; D may be TRBD1 (8 bases). The CDR3 sequence is 15 residues long. V gave up 0 bases and J gave up 6 bases, with 15 bases separating them. CDR1 and CDR2 from the germline V gene are SEHNR and FQNEAQ (reference sequence). DNA of the CDR3: TGTGCCAGCAGCTTAGCCTCAGGGGGCGGGGGCGAGCAGTACTTC. Protein product: CASSLASGGGGEQYF. The full variable domain, rest sourced from reference TRBV7-9 and TRBJ2-7, is DTGVSQNPRHKITKRGQNVTFRCDPISEHNRLYWYRQTLGQGPEFLTYFQNEAQLEKSRLLSDRFSAERPKGSFSTLEIQRTEQGDSAMYLCASSLASGGGGEQYFGPGTRLTVT.

The rearrangement links TRBV20-1 to TRBJ2-3; possibly TRBD1 for D (6 bases). The germline V gene encodes CDR1 DFQATT and CDR2 SNEGSKA (reference sequence). V gave up 3 bases and J gave up 2 bases, with 9 bases separating them. This CDR3 region has 13 residues. The CDR3 DNA follows: TGCAGTGCTAGTGACAGGTCCACAGATACGCAGTATTTT. It yields the protein CSASDRSTDTQYF.

The chain couples TRBV30 to TRBJ2-5, with TRBD1 as a possible D gene (7 bases). Trimming took off 4 bases at V and 5 bases at J, with 17 bases between the two ends. CDR3 length: 14 residues. The germline gives CDR1 GTSNPN, CDR2 SVGIG (reference sequence). The CDR3 loop reads CAWNRGLRGETQYF. CDR3 bases: TGTGCCTGGAACAGGGGACTTCGAGGGGAGACCCAGTACTTC.

J is TRBJ1-1 and V is TRBV5-4; possibly TRBD1 for D (6 bases). The CDR3 has 14 residues. The V and J ends lost 5 bases and 1 base respectively, with 12 bases between them. From germline, CDR1 is SGHNT and CDR2 YYREEE (reference sequence). The CDR3: CASRAGTSNTEAFF. Written as DNA, the CDR3 is TGTGCCAGCAGGGCCGGGACATCGAACACTGAAGCTTTCTTT.

The V call is TRBV7-3, the J call TRBJ2-7, with unresolved D. This CDR3 spans 13 amino acids. CDR1 is SGHTA, CDR2 FQGTGA, per germline. V was trimmed by 2 bases and J by 3 bases, leaving 8 bases between them. The CDR3 loop is CASSLGQDYEQYF. The CDR3 DNA follows: TGTGCCAGCAGCTTAGGGCAGGACTACGAGCAGTACTTC.

The chain links TRBV5-8 to TRBJ2-5; D is unresolved. The V end lost 0 bases, the J end lost 7 bases, and 7 bases lay between the germline ends. CDR1 is SGHTS and CDR2 is YDEGEE in the germline V gene. CDR3 length: 12 amino acids. CDR3 residues: CASSLGHSTQYF. CDR3 coding DNA: TGTGCCAGCAGCTTGGGACACTCGACCCAGTACTTC.

CDR3 amino acids: CASSPASDRAYGYTF. DNA of the CDR3: TGTGCCAGCAGCCCCGCCTCGGACAGGGCCTATGGCTACACCTTC. The genes are TRBV7-2 and TRBJ1-2; 8 bases fit TRBD1. Germline loops: CDR1 SGHTA, CDR2 FQGNSA. Losses at the gene ends were 5 bases for V and 4 bases for J; bases not matched to a gene: 9. This CDR3 region has 15 residues.

V and J are TRBV7-6 and TRBJ2-1; 7 nucleotides match TRBD2. Germline lookup yields CDR1 SGHVS and CDR2 FNYEAQ. The V gene end was trimmed by 8 bases and the J gene end by 10 bases; junction bases not matched to a gene: 17. The length of the CDR3 is 15 residues. DNA of the CDR3: TGTGCCAGCGGGGGGGGATTGGACGTGGCGAAGGAGCAGTTCTTC. Its translation: CASGGGLDVAKEQFF. Variable domain in full (rest from reference TRBV7-6 and TRBJ2-1): GAGVSQSPRYKVTKRGQDVALRCDPISGHVSLYWYRQALGQGPEFLTYFNYEAQQDKSGLPNDRFSAERPEGSISTLTIQRTEQRDSAMYRCASGGGLDVAKEQFFGPGTRLTVL.

This sequence joins TRBV6-5 and TRBJ1-5; a weak D match, TRBD1 (6 bases). Per germline, CDR1 MNHEY and CDR2 SVGAGI. This CDR3 spans 15 amino acids. Deletions cut 5 bases from V and 2 bases from J, with 13 bases between. In DNA form, the CDR3 reads TGTGCCAGCAGTACCACAGGGAGTGGCAATCAGCCCCAGCATTTT. It yields the protein CASSTTGSGNQPQHF.

V is TRBV9 and J is TRBJ2-2; tentatively, D is TRBD2 (6 bases). Deletions cut 0 bases from V and 1 base from J, with 7 bases between. The V gene's germline CDR1 is SGDLS and CDR2 YYNGEE. This CDR3 has 15 residues. This chain's CDR3 is CASSVDGRNTGELFF. The CDR3 region has the DNA TGTGCCAGCAGCGTAGACGGGAGGAACACCGGGGAGCTGTTTTTT.

The V gene is TRBV7-2, the J gene TRBJ2-7; possibly TRBD2 for D (6 bases). V shed 5 bases and J shed 7 bases, with 21 bases lying between them. The CDR3 has 15 amino acids. Germline V gives CDR1 SGHTA, CDR2 FQGNSA. The CDR3 DNA sequence: TGTGCCAGCAGCCCGTTCATGACCCAGGCGGGAGAGCAGTACTTC. It codes for CASSPFMTQAGEQYF. Full variable domain (rest looked up from reference TRBV7-2 and TRBJ2-7): GAGVSQSPSNKVTEKGKDVELRCDPISGHTALYWYRQSLGQGLEFLIYFQGNSAPDKSGLPSDRFSAERTGGSVSTLTIQRTQQEDSAVYLCASSPFMTQAGEQYFGPGTRLTVT.